These 14 T cell receptor beta chains came from one sample sequenced in a study of blood T cell repertoires in COVID-19. Sequenced by immunoSEQ multiplex PCR; TCRdb stores in-frame clones only, minus some. The sample yields some 180,000 clones, about three quarters seen once. The specimen was peripheral blood. These receptors were collected from a woman over 75 with active or convalescent COVID-19.

This clone was seen once. V is TRBV5-1 and J is TRBJ2-1; 13 bases align to TRBD2. The CDR3 is 15 residues long. Trimming cost V 3 bases and J 6 bases; bases outside gene matches: 3. Germline loops: CDR1 SGHRS, CDR2 YFSETQ. The DNA for the CDR3 is TGCGCCAGCAGCTACGGGACTAGCGGGGTCAATGAGCAGTTCTTC. Translation: CASSYGTSGVNEQFF.

The chain is built from TRBV28 and TRBJ1-2, with a weak D call TRBD1 (6 bases). The CDR3 has 14 residues. Germline lookup yields CDR1 MDHEN and CDR2 SYDVKM. The V gene lost 6 bases and the J gene lost 4 bases, with 15 bases spanning the gap. DNA for the CDR3: TGTGCCAGCAGAAAACAGGGTGGAACCTATGGCTACACCTTC. Translation: CASRKQGGTYGYTF.

CDR3 sequence: CASSPWGQGFTYEQYF. CDR3 coding DNA: TGTGCCAGCTCACCCTGGGGACAGGGATTTACCTACGAGCAGTACTTC. The V call is TRBV18, the J call TRBJ2-7; 9 bases match TRBD1. The CDR3 consists of 16 residues. With V trimmed by 3 bases and J by 2 bases, 8 bases remained unmatched. Germline V gene lookup returns CDR1 KGHSH and CDR2 LQKENI.

The chain uses TRBV6-6 and TRBJ1-1; possible D gene TRBD1, 5 bases. CDR1 and CDR2 (germline): MNHNY, SVGAGI (reference sequence). The CDR3 extends over 13 amino acids. Trimming cost V 6 bases and J 4 bases, with 12 bases left between them. The CDR3 nucleotides are TGTGCCAGCAGGACCCCCGGGGGCACTGAAGCTTTCTTT. Its protein is CASRTPGGTEAFF.

CDR3 bases: TGTGCCAGCAGTTCCGCGACAGGTAATCAGCCCCAGCATTTT. It encodes CASSSATGNQPQHF. This chain connects TRBV6-5 to TRBJ1-5; TRBD1 is a possible D gene (6 bases). Germline V gene sequence: CDR1 MNHEY, CDR2 SVGAGI. Trimming left V 4 bases short and J 4 bases short, with 11 bases between. This CDR3 has 14 amino acids.

This sequence joins TRBV7-9 and TRBJ1-3; D is ambiguous. Germline values: CDR1 SEHNR, CDR2 FQNEAQ (reference sequence). There are 14 residues in the CDR3. Trimming took 4 bases from V and 6 from J, leaving 13 bases between them. The CDR3 nucleotides read TGTGCCAGCAGCTCCTCAGGTTCGAAAAACACCATATATTTT. It encodes CASSSSGSKNTIYF.

This clone was observed a few times. The rearrangement uses TRBV3-1 (or the pseudogene TRBV3-2) and TRBJ2-5; weak D call: TRBD1 (5 bases). Per the germline V gene, CDR1 is LGHDT and CDR2 is YNNKEL (reference sequence). V gave up 4 bases and J gave up 2 bases, with 11 bases separating them. This CDR3 contains 14 residues. CDR3 loop: CASSRGQSQETQYF. The CDR3 coding sequence is TGTGCCAGCAGCCGAGGACAATCGCAAGAGACCCAGTACTTC.

This chain joins TRBV7-9 and TRBJ2-1; 12 positions match TRBD1. J was trimmed by 6 bases and V by 2 bases; bases with no gene match: 8. CDR1 is SEHNR, CDR2 FQNEAQ, per germline (reference sequence). This CDR3 comprises 17 residues. The CDR3 region has the DNA TGTGCCAGCAGCTTACTCCCGGGACAGGGGGCTGCCAATGAGCAGTTCTTC. Its translation: CASSLLPGQGAANEQFF.

This chain joins TRBV24-1 and TRBJ2-1; D perhaps matches TRBD1 (5 bases). Looked up from germline, CDR1 is KGHDR and CDR2 is SFDVKD. The CDR3 length is 15 residues. Between the trimmed V and J ends, which lost 0 bases and 5 bases, there was a span of 10 bases. As DNA, the CDR3 is TGTGCCACCAGTGATTTGGTCCAGGGAAACAATGAGCAGTTCTTC. Translation: CATSDLVQGNNEQFF.

V and J are TRBV12-3 or TRBV12-4 and TRBJ2-1, with D possibly being TRBD1 (5 bases). This CDR3 is built from 11 residues. V shed 6 bases and J shed 10 bases, with 10 bases lying between them. CDR3 sequence: CASRARQEQFF. DNA of the CDR3: TGTGCCAGCAGGGCTAGACAGGAGCAGTTCTTC.

The chain is built from TRBV4-2 and TRBJ2-4, with 9 bases identical to TRBD1. With V trimmed by 1 base and J by 11 bases, 6 bases remained unmatched. Per germline, CDR1 LGHNA and CDR2 YNFKEQ. This CDR3 contains 14 residues. The CDR3: CASSQVGDRAVQYF. The CDR3 coding sequence is TGTGCCAGCAGCCAAGTGGGGGACAGGGCCGTTCAGTACTTC.

The rearrangement uses TRBV19 and TRBJ1-5, with 8 nucleotides matching TRBD1. The CDR3 is made up of 15 amino acids. The J segment lost 2 bases and the V segment lost 1 base, leaving 1 base of the junction unmatched. Germline CDR1 LNHDA, CDR2 SQIVND (reference sequence). CDR3 sequence: CASSIVQGGNQPQHF. The CDR3 coding sequence is TGTGCCAGTAGTATAGTACAGGGGGGCAATCAGCCCCAGCATTTT.

The sample holds one count of this clone. V gene TRBV11-2 combines with J gene TRBJ1-1; D may be TRBD1 (5 bases). Per the germline V gene, CDR1 is SGHAT and CDR2 is FQNNGV. The CDR3 loop spans 15 amino acids. V gave up 2 bases and J gave up 3 bases, with 13 bases separating them. The CDR3 bases are TGTGCCAGCAGCTTATTCCAGGGAGGTTACACTGAAGCTTTCTTT. Its protein is CASSLFQGGYTEAFF.

The chain links TRBV2 to TRBJ2-7, with no clear D. This CDR3 region has 13 residues. Between the trimmed V and J ends, which lost 2 bases and 1 base, there was a span of 6 bases. CDR1 SNHLY and CDR2 FYNNEI come from the germline V gene. DNA for the CDR3: TGTGCCAGCAGTGAACAACGGTCCTACGAGCAGTACTTC. Residues: CASSEQRSYEQYF.